The 18 T cell receptor beta chains below come from one sample, sequenced in a study of blood T cell repertoires in COVID-19. The table came from immunoSEQ multiplex PCR; TCRdb's copy has only in-frame clones and leaves some out. This sample yields roughly 160,000 clones, of which approximately 84% are seen a single time; 9.5% to 13% belongs to the top ten. Sequences were obtained from peripheral blood. Receptors were obtained from a man between 65 and 80 years old with active or convalescent COVID-19.

This clone was seen only a few times. This sequence joins TRBV18 and TRBJ2-5, with 9 bases identical to TRBD1. V trimming: 0 bases; J trimming: 4 bases; junction bases outside the gene matches: 0. CDR3 length equals 14 residues. From germline, CDR1 is KGHSH and CDR2 LQKENI. This CDR3 is CASSPPGQGETQYF. The CDR3 DNA reads as TGTGCCAGCTCACCACCGGGACAGGGAGAGACCCAGTACTTC.

This clone was seen more than once but under ten times. The genes are TRBV5-1 and TRBJ1-1; TRBD1 agrees at 10 bases. Trimming removed 3 bases from V and 4 bases from J; junction bases left unmatched: 3. This CDR3 spans 14 amino acids. Per germline, CDR1 SGHRS and CDR2 YFSETQ. The CDR3 nucleotides read TGCGCCAGCAGCTGGGGACAGGGGTTCACTGAAGCTTTCTTT. This codes for CASSWGQGFTEAFF.

J is TRBJ2-1 and V is TRBV9; 10 bases align to TRBD1. This CDR3 is 16 amino acids long. After removal of 0 bases from V and 7 bases from J, the junction contained 7 bases not matched to a gene. The germline V gene has CDR1 SGDLS and CDR2 YYNGEE. The CDR3 is CASSVVTGTGVNEQFF. DNA for the CDR3: TGTGCCAGCAGCGTAGTAACCGGGACAGGGGTAAATGAGCAGTTCTTC.

CDR3 loop: CASSWEQGNYGYTF. The CDR3 DNA sequence: TGTGCCAGCAGCTGGGAACAGGGGAACTATGGCTACACCTTC. This chain uses TRBV5-6 with TRBJ1-2, with 7 bases fitting TRBD1. The CDR3 length is 14 residues. Germline values: CDR1 SGHDT, CDR2 YYEEEE. J gave up 2 bases and V 3 bases, and 4 bases lay outside the gene matches.

The chain carries TRBV12-3 or TRBV12-4 and TRBJ1-5; D not certain. The CDR3 has 13 amino acids. V was shortened by 2 bases and J by 9 bases, with 11 bases between the two germline ends. The CDR3 loop is CASSLREGGPQHF. The DNA for the CDR3 is TGTGCCAGCAGTTTAAGGGAGGGAGGGCCCCAGCATTTT.

This rearrangement joins TRBV5-4 to TRBJ1-5; D not resolved. Trimming removed 2 bases from V and 0 bases from J, with 9 bases in between. The germline V gene has CDR1 SGHNT and CDR2 YYREEE (reference sequence). CDR3 length: 15 residues. CDR3 in DNA: TGTGCCAGCAGCTTTAATACAGATAGCAATCAGCCCCAGCATTTT. This codes for CASSFNTDSNQPQHF.

The chain joins TRBV6-5 to TRBJ1-3; 7 nucleotides match TRBD1. Germline V CDR1 and CDR2: MNHEY, SVGAGI. CDR3 length: 13 amino acids. Losses at the gene ends were 6 bases for V and 7 bases for J; bases not matched to a gene: 6. The CDR3 protein is CASRRDSGNTIYF. The CDR3 DNA sequence: TGTGCCAGCAGAAGGGACAGCGGGAACACCATATATTTT.

V usage is TRBV29-1 and J usage is TRBJ1-1; TRBD1 matches at 9 bases. The CDR3 consists of 12 residues. The V gene end was trimmed by 7 bases and the J gene end by 4 bases; junction bases not matched to a gene: 4. Germline V CDR1 and CDR2: SQVTM, ANQGSEA. The CDR3 loop is CSARQGGTEAFF. CDR3 in DNA: TGCAGCGCCCGACAGGGGGGCACTGAAGCTTTCTTT. The full variable domain, rest sourced from reference TRBV29-1 and TRBJ1-1, is SAVISQKPSRDICQRGTSLTIQCQVDSQVTMMFWYRQQPGQSLTLIATANQGSEATYESGFVIDKFPISRPNLTFSTLTVSNMSPEDSSIYLCSARQGGTEAFFGQGTRLTVV.

V gene TRBV5-4 combines with J gene TRBJ2-3; D is ambiguous. The germline CDR1 and CDR2 sequences are SGHNT and YYREEE (reference sequence). The CDR3 is 15 amino acids. V was cut by 5 bases and J by 0 bases, with 13 bases left in between. In nucleotides, the CDR3 is TGTGCCAGCAGTCCTACGTACGCTAGCACAGATACGCAGTATTTT. Translated: CASSPTYASTDTQYF.

V and J are TRBV7-9 and TRBJ2-1, with TRBD1 matching over 10 bases. This CDR3 region has 13 residues. V was clipped by 1 base and J by 16 bases; unmatched bases: 7. CDR1 and CDR2 (germline): SEHNR, FQNEAQ (reference sequence). This CDR3 is CASSLEGQGRSFF. CDR3 in DNA: TGTGCCAGCAGCTTAGAGGGACAGGGGCGGTCATTCTTC.

This chain uses TRBV2 with TRBJ2-1; a weak D match, TRBD1 (6 bases). The CDR3 has 15 amino acids. Germline values: CDR1 SNHLY, CDR2 FYNNEI. V lost 7 bases, J lost 2 bases, and 15 bases lay in between. CDR3 residues: CASTEQGWAYNEQFF. The CDR3 coding sequence is TGTGCCAGCACCGAACAGGGATGGGCCTACAATGAGCAGTTCTTC.

The chain is built from TRBV6-2 or TRBV6-3 and TRBJ1-6; 8 bases map to TRBD1. Per germline, CDR1 MNHEY and CDR2 SVGEGT. This CDR3 comprises 16 residues. V lost 6 bases and J lost 0; bases outside the gene matches: 4. CDR3 sequence reads: CASSRTGSSYNSPLHF. Here the CDR3 DNA reads TGTGCCAGCAGCCGGACAGGGAGCTCCTATAATTCACCCCTCCACTTT.

CDR3 protein: CASSRTDYGYTF. Here the CDR3 DNA reads TGTGCCAGCAGCCGGACAGACTATGGCTACACCTTC. This chain uses TRBV5-8 with TRBJ1-2; TRBD1 might be the D (6 bases). This CDR3 region has 12 residues. The V end was cut by 4 bases, the J end by 3 bases, with 7 bases between. The V gene's germline CDR1 is SGHTS and CDR2 YDEGEE.

The rearrangement links TRBV7-2 to TRBJ2-7, with a weak D call TRBD2 (6 bases). Germline CDR1 SGHTA, CDR2 FQGNSA. Trimming shortened V by 5 bases and J by 5 bases, and 19 bases separated the two germline ends. The CDR3 sequence is 15 residues long. CDR3 DNA: TGTGCCAGCAGCCCGGAAAGGGGACTCTGGGACGAGCAGTACTTC. It yields the protein CASSPERGLWDEQYF.

The gene calls are TRBV5-1 and TRBJ1-5; D gene uncertain. CDR1 and CDR2 (germline): SGHRS, YFSETQ. The CDR3 is 15 residues long. V was pared by 0 bases and J by 3 bases, with 10 bases between. CDR3 DNA: TGCGCCAGCAGCTTGGTGCCTGAACACAATCAGCCCCAGCATTTT. The encoded protein is CASSLVPEHNQPQHF.

The genes are TRBV30 and TRBJ1-1, with D unresolved. CDR3 length: 12 amino acids. Deletions cut 0 bases from V and 8 bases from J, with 10 bases between. Germline values: CDR1 GTSNPN, CDR2 SVGIG (reference sequence). CDR3 sequence: CAWSVGGLEAFF. CDR3 nucleotide sequence: TGTGCCTGGAGTGTAGGAGGATTGGAAGCTTTCTTT.

This chain connects TRBV19 to TRBJ1-2; D gene ambiguous. Trimming left V 3 bases short and J 3 bases short, with 14 bases between. CDR1 LNHDA and CDR2 SQIVND come from the germline V gene (reference sequence). The CDR3 sequence is 15 residues long. This CDR3 is CASSISQETYYGYTF. The CDR3 coding sequence is TGTGCCAGTAGTATTAGTCAGGAAACCTACTATGGCTACACCTTC.

V gene TRBV27 combines with J gene TRBJ1-5; 10 nucleotides align to TRBD1. The V and J ends lost 0 bases and 6 bases, in that order; junction bases with no gene match: 5. Germline assignment: CDR1 MNHEY and CDR2 SMNVEV (reference sequence). The CDR3 runs 16 residues. Here the CDR3 reads CASSLSGTGAFQPQHF. The CDR3 DNA reads as TGTGCCAGCAGTTTATCCGGGACAGGGGCTTTTCAGCCCCAGCATTTT.